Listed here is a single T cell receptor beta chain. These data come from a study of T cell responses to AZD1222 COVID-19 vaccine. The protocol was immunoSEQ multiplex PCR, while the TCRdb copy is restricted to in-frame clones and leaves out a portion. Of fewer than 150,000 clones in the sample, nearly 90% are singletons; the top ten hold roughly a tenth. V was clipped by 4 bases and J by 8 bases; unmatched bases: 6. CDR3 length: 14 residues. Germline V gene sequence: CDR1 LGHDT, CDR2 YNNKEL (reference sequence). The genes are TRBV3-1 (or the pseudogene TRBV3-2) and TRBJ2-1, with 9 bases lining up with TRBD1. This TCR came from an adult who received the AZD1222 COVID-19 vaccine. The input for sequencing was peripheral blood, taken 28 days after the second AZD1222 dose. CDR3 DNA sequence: TGTGCCAGCAGCCCGGGACAGGGAATCTATGAGCAGTTCTTC. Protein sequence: CASSPGQGIYEQFF.